This passage covers 15 T cell receptor beta chains from one sample sequenced in a study of shared clonotypes between healthy human individuals. Assay: immunoSEQ multiplex PCR; the TCRdb copy retains only in-frame clones and omits some. The sample has roughly 770,000 clones; 90% to 98% are singletons. CD45RO-negative CD8 cells positively selected for CCR7 made up the naive population, which excluded terminally differentiated effector memory CD45RA+ cells. Material: naive CD8+ T cells sorted from blood. The receptors originated from a man aged 25-45 years in good health.

For this clone: The identical CDR3 is also encoded by other nucleotide sequences in the sample. The genes are TRBV27 and TRBJ1-4; 8 positions agree with TRBD1. The germline V gene encodes CDR1 MNHEY and CDR2 SMNVEV (reference sequence). The CDR3 has 14 amino acids. V lost 4 bases and J lost 3; bases outside the gene matches: 1. The CDR3 spells CASSSTGANEKLFF. The CDR3 region has the DNA TGTGCCAGCAGTTCGACAGGGGCTAATGAAAAACTGTTTTTT.

V usage is TRBV7-8 and J usage is TRBJ2-7; TRBD1 matches at 8 bases. CDR3 length: 14 residues. Germline CDR1 reads SGHVS; CDR2 reads FQNEAQ. Trimming at V came to 4 bases and at J to 2 bases, leaving 4 bases not matched to a gene. CDR3 in DNA: TGTGCCAGCAGCTCGGACAGGGTAACCTACGAGCAGTACTTC. It codes for CASSSDRVTYEQYF.

The chain is built from TRBV9 and TRBJ2-7; TRBD2 matches at 12 bases. V gave up 5 bases and J gave up 5 bases; unmatched junction bases: 8. CDR3 size: 15 residues. Germline-derived CDR1 and CDR2 are SGDLS and YYNGEE. CDR3 in amino acids: CASRLPTSGSHEQYF. The CDR3 region has the DNA TGTGCCAGCAGGCTACCGACTAGCGGGAGCCACGAGCAGTACTTC.

The chain joins TRBV30 to TRBJ2-1, with 14 bases matching TRBD2. The CDR3 runs to 14 residues. Trimming at V came to 4 bases and at J to 8 bases, leaving 4 bases not matched to a gene. Germline assignment: CDR1 GTSNPN and CDR2 SVGIG (reference sequence). The CDR3 here is CAWTGTSGRYEQFF. CDR3 bases: TGTGCCTGGACCGGGACTAGCGGGAGATATGAGCAGTTCTTC.

The rearrangement uses TRBV4-3 and TRBJ2-1, with D uncertain. Trimming removed 3 bases from V and 0 bases from J, with 15 bases in between. This CDR3 region has 17 residues. Germline CDR1 LGHNA, CDR2 YSLEER. The CDR3 protein is CASSHLVGFGSYNEQFF. In DNA form, the CDR3 reads TGCGCCAGCAGCCACCTTGTGGGGTTCGGCTCCTACAATGAGCAGTTCTTC.

This clone turned up a few times. The chain uses TRBV5-6 and TRBJ2-7; D not certain. This CDR3 is built from 14 residues. The germline gives CDR1 SGHDT, CDR2 YYEEEE. V was pared by 1 base and J by 5 bases, with 13 bases between. For the CDR3, the DNA is TGTGCCAGCAGCTTGTTTGACGAGGTCGACGAGCAGTACTTC. It is translated as CASSLFDEVDEQYF.

CDR3 coding DNA: TGTGCCAGCAGTGACAGTACAGGGGGCGCCGTCAATGAGCAGTTCTTC. Its translation: CASSDSTGGAVNEQFF. This chain uses TRBV7-6 with TRBJ2-1; 9 bases align to TRBD1. The CDR3 is 16 amino acids. Germline CDR1 and CDR2: SGHVS and FNYEAQ. V trimming: 6 bases; J trimming: 6 bases; junction bases outside the gene matches: 12.

V gene TRBV7-6 combines with J gene TRBJ2-2; 7 bases are a match to TRBD1. The germline V gene encodes CDR1 SGHVS and CDR2 FNYEAQ. Unmatched junction bases numbered 13, after V lost 5 bases and J lost 4 bases. The CDR3 spans 17 residues. The DNA for the CDR3 is TGTGCCAGCAGCAATACAGGGGACAGTGATGGCACCGGGGAGCTGTTTTTT. This gives the protein CASSNTGDSDGTGELFF.

This clone was recorded once. This sequence joins TRBV7-8 and TRBJ2-7, with D perhaps matching TRBD1 or TRBD2 (6 bases each). Germline CDR1 and CDR2: SGHVS and FQNEAQ. Trimming cost V 1 base and J 3 bases, with 13 bases left between them. The CDR3 consists of 15 residues. The chain's CDR3 is CASSLVAGHGYEQYF. The CDR3 region has the DNA TGTGCCAGCAGCTTAGTGGCGGGACACGGCTACGAGCAGTACTTC. Looking up the rest from reference TRBV7-8 and TRBJ2-7 gives the full variable domain: GAGVSQSPRYKVAKRGQDVALRCDPISGHVSLFWYQQALGQGPEFLTYFQNEAQLDKSGLPSDRFFAERPEGSVSTLKIQRTQQEDSAVYLCASSLVAGHGYEQYFGPGTRLTVT.

The chain links TRBV11-2 to TRBJ2-3; D is unclear. The CDR3 extends over 13 amino acids. V gave up 2 bases and J gave up 0 bases, with 3 bases separating them. The V gene's germline CDR1 is SGHAT and CDR2 FQNNGV. CDR3 sequence (DNA): TGTGCCAGCAGCTTACCCAGCACAGATACGCAGTATTTT. Its translation is CASSLPSTDTQYF.

The rearrangement links TRBV19 to TRBJ2-7; 9 bases match TRBD1. The V gene end was trimmed by 3 bases and the J gene end by 1 base; junction bases not matched to a gene: 4. Germline lookup yields CDR1 LNHDA and CDR2 SQIVND (reference sequence). CDR3 size: 15 residues. CDR3 in DNA: TGTGCCAGTAGTATGGGGACAGGGTGGTCCTACGAGCAGTACTTC. It codes for CASSMGTGWSYEQYF.

CDR3 loop: CASSSMRLSDTQYF. CDR3 nucleotides: TGTGCCAGTAGCAGCATGAGGCTGTCAGATACGCAGTATTTT. The chain uses TRBV19 and TRBJ2-3; D unresolved. V was cut by 6 bases and J by 4 bases, with 14 bases left in between. The CDR3 extends over 14 amino acids. Germline V lookup: CDR1 LNHDA, CDR2 SQIVND (reference sequence). Together with reference TRBV19 and TRBJ2-3, the CDR3 gives the full variable domain: DGGITQSPKYLFRKEGQNVTLSCEQNLNHDAMYWYRQDPGQGLRLIYYSQIVNDFQKGDIAEGYSVSREKKESFPLTVTSAQKNPTAFYLCASSSMRLSDTQYFGPGTRLTVL.

The chain couples TRBV29-1 to TRBJ2-1; 8 positions agree with TRBD1. Trimming at V came to 5 bases and at J to 5 bases, leaving 8 bases not matched to a gene. The germline CDR1 and CDR2 sequences are SQVTM and ANQGSEA. The CDR3 is made up of 14 amino acids. The CDR3: CSVRLDRANNEQFF. The DNA of the CDR3 is TGCAGCGTTCGCTTGGACAGGGCGAACAATGAGCAGTTCTTC.

This clone was detected a few times. The chain employs TRBV4-1 and TRBJ2-7, with D hard to call. The CDR3 contains 15 residues. Germline values: CDR1 MGHRA, CDR2 YSYEKL. Between the trimmed V and J ends, which lost 0 bases and 3 bases, there was a span of 12 bases. The CDR3 coding sequence is TGCGCCAGCAGCCAAGACCAAGATTCCCACTACGAGCAGTACTTC. Its translation: CASSQDQDSHYEQYF.

With regard to this clone: The junction does not match germline at one end; this may be a read error. Other DNA variants within this sample encode the same CDR3. The rearrangement uses TRBV19 and TRBJ2-1; weak D call: TRBD2 (5 bases). The CDR3 contains 11 residues. Germline V gene data show CDR1 as LNHDA and CDR2 as SQIVND (reference sequence). The CDR3 bases are TGTGCCAGTAGCATAGCGAATGAGCAGTTCTTC. Its protein product is CASSIANEQFF.